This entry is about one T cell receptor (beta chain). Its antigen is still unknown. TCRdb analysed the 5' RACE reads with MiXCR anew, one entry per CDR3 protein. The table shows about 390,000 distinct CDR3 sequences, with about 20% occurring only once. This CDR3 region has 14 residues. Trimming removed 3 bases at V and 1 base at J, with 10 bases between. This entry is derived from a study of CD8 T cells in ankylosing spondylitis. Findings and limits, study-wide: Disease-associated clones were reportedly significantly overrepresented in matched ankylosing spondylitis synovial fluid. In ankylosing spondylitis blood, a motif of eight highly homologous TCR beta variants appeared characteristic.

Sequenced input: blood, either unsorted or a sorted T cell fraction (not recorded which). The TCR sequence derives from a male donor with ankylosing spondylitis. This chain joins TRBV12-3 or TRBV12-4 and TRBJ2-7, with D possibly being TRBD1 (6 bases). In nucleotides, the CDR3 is TGTGCCAGCAGTTTCATAGGACAGTCCTACGAGCAGTACTTC. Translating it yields CASSFIGQSYEQYF.